These 9 T cell receptor beta chains share one sample of origin, sequenced in a study of T cell clonality in common variable immunodeficiency. The repertoire was sequenced with immunoSEQ multiplex PCR; TCRdb's copy has only in-frame clones and lacks some. This sample carries about 41,000 clones, none of them present only once. Specimen: peripheral blood mononuclear cells. Receptors originate from a person aged 18 to 70 in good health.

In its sample, this clone was seen many times. CDR3: CASSLRKGAFF. The CDR3 bases that were read are TGTGCCAGCAGTTTAAGAAAAGGG. The chain carries TRBV28 and TRBJ1-1; D is ambiguous. The CDR3 end falls 3 residues outside the read, so it is completed with the germline J gene. Germline lookup yields CDR1 MDHEN and CDR2 SYDVKM. There are 11 residues in the CDR3.

At least ten counts were recorded for this clone. The read finishes 3 residues shy of the CDR3 end, and the germline J gene is used to complete it. The chain is built from TRBV6-2 or TRBV6-3 and TRBJ2-3, with D perhaps TRBD2 (6 bases). The V gene's germline CDR1 is MNHEY and CDR2 SVGEGT. Between the trimmed V and J ends, which lost 4 bases and 1 base, there was a span of 12 bases. This CDR3 region has 15 residues. Incomplete CDR3 DNA: TGTGCCAGCAGTTCATTGGGGGGAGGCACAGATACG. Translated, it gives CASSSLGGGTDT. The full CDR3 protein reads CASSSLGGGTDTQYF.

This clone has ten or more counts. The read falls 3 residues short of the CDR3 end, and the missing part is taken from the germline J gene. The J gene is TRBJ2-5, the V gene TRBV5-4, with 7 bases that match TRBD2. The CDR3 totals 15 residues. The germline V gene encodes CDR1 SGHNT and CDR2 YYREEE (reference sequence). The V and J ends lost 5 bases and 2 bases, in that order; junction bases with no gene match: 9. This chain's CDR3 is CASSDGRERQETQYF. The part of the CDR3 DNA that was read is TGTGCCAGCAGTGATGGGCGGGAGAGGCAAGAGACC.

This clone was recorded a few times. The CDR3 end falls 3 residues outside the read, so it is completed with the germline J gene. The chain uses TRBV7-3 and TRBJ2-7; 8 nucleotides line up with TRBD2. Germline values: CDR1 SGHTA, CDR2 FQGTGA. The CDR3 loop spans 13 amino acids. V shed 5 bases, J shed 3 bases, and the junction held 3 bases outside the gene matches. The CDR3 bases that were read are TGTGCCAGCAGCCCGGCGGGGGGCTACGAG. The encoded protein is CASSPAGGYE. The whole CDR3 sequence is CASSPAGGYEQYF.

This clone came up many times. Coverage ceases 3 residues before the CDR3 finishes, and the germline J gene fills in the end. The chain uses TRBV5-4 and TRBJ1-2; a weak D match, TRBD1 (6 bases). V dropped 0 bases and J dropped 3 bases, with 9 bases sitting between them. The germline V gene has CDR1 SGHNT and CDR2 YYREEE (reference sequence). The length of the CDR3 is 14 residues. This CDR3 reads CASSLADRDYGYTF. The CDR3 DNA, read in part, is TGTGCCAGCAGCTTGGCGGACAGAGACTATGGC.

There are many counts of this clone. Read sequence stops 3 residues before the CDR3 end, and the germline J gene provides the missing end. This chain connects TRBV7-9 to TRBJ2-7, with a weak D call TRBD1 (5 bases). There are 12 residues in the CDR3. The V gene's germline CDR1 is SEHNR and CDR2 FQNEAQ (reference sequence). Trimming removed 3 bases at V and 4 bases at J, with 7 bases between. The sequenced CDR3 bases are TGTGCCAGCAGCTTCCAGGGATACGAG. Its protein product is CASSFQGYE. The CDR3 as a whole reads CASSFQGYEQYF.

In this sample, this clone turned up many times. Coverage ceases 3 residues before the CDR3 finishes, and the germline J gene fills in the end. V and J are TRBV5-6 and TRBJ2-7; 8 positions match TRBD2. Germline V CDR1 and CDR2: SGHDT, YYEEEE. V was pared by 0 bases and J by 3 bases, with 5 bases of the junction left unmatched. The CDR3 contains 15 residues. Partial CDR3 DNA: TGTGCCAGCAGCTTGGGAAGCGGGAGATACTACGAG. Translating it yields CASSLGSGRYYE. The CDR3 in its entirety is CASSLGSGRYYEQYF. Variable domain in full (rest from reference TRBV5-6 and TRBJ2-7): DAGVTQSPTHLIKTRGQQVTLRCSPKSGHDTVSWYQQALGQGPQFIFQYYEEEERQRGNFPDRFSGHQFPNYSSELNVNALLLGDSALYLCASSLGSGRYYEQYFGPGTRLTVT.

On this clone itself: Coverage ceases 3 residues before the CDR3 finishes, and the germline J gene fills in the end. J is TRBJ2-2 and V is TRBV5-1; D call uncertain. The CDR3 runs to 15 residues. Germline V gives CDR1 SGHRS, CDR2 YFSETQ. CDR3 bases read: TGCGCCAGCAGCGAAAAACAAGGCCCGAATGAAAAG. This sequence encodes CASSEKQGPNEK. The CDR3 as a whole reads CASSEKQGPNEKLFF.

This clone was seen many times. The read ends 3 residues early relative to the CDR3; the germline J gene fills the gap. V is TRBV7-3 and J is TRBJ2-3, with D perhaps TRBD2 (6 bases). The ends were cut back, 3 bases at V and 4 bases at J, with 11 bases in the middle. The CDR3 is 14 amino acids. Germline-derived CDR1 and CDR2 are SGHTA and FQGTGA. The CDR3 loop is CASSLRDFSDTQYF. The CDR3 bases that were read are TGTGCCAGCAGCTTGAGGGACTTTTCAGATACG.